This T cell receptor (beta chain) is from a study of T cells in Graves' hyperthyroidism and ophthalmopathy. The CDR3 regions of TCR beta were amplified from RNA transcripts. The HTBI primer set drove a first-round RT-PCR of the TCR CDR3. MiXCR, run by TCRdb on the multiplex PCR reads, gives a single entry per CDR3 protein. The top ten hold approximately 60% of the sample, which has 250,000 to 300,000 distinct CDR3 sequences, around 15% seen once. Germline loops: CDR1 MNHEY, CDR2 SMNVEV (reference sequence). V gave up 2 bases and J gave up 8 bases, with 19 bases separating them. The CDR3 is made up of 15 amino acids. Note on this clonotype: Its antigen is undetermined.

Uncontrolled infection, other autoimmune disease, pregnancy or lactation barred patients from enrollment. PBMCs stemmed from less than 13 ml fresh peripheral blood. Findings and limits, study-wide: Researchers report that a 13 V-J model separated ophthalmopathy from stable hyperthyroidism. Most clonotypes expanded in the thyroid (above 0.001) were also present in blood.

This sequence joins TRBV27 and TRBJ2-7; weak D call: TRBD1 (6 bases). Sequencing was performed on blood. This receptor was obtained from a woman aged 55-69 years with Graves' ophthalmopathy. In DNA form, the CDR3 reads TGTGCCAGCAGTTTAGGGGGACCGGGACACAGCAAGCAGTACTTC. It codes for CASSLGGPGHSKQYF.